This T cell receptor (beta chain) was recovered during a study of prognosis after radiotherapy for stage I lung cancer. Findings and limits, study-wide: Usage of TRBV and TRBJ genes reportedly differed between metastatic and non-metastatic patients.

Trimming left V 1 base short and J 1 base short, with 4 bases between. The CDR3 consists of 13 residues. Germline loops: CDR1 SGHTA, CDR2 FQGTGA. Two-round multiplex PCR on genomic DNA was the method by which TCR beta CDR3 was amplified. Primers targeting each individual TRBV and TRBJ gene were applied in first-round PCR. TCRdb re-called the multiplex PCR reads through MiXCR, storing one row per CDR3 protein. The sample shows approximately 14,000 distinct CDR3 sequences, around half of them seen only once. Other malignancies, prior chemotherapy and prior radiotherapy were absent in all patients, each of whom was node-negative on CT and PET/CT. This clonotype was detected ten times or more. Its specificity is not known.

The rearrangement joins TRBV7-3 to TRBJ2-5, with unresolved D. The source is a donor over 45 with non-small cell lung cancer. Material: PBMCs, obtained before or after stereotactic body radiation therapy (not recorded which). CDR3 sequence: CASSLSGQETQYF. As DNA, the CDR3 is TGTGCCAGCAGCTTAAGTGGCCAAGAGACCCAGTACTTC.